A single sample gave rise to the 17 T cell receptor beta chains below, sequenced in a study of neoadjuvant anti-PD-1 for oral cavity cancer. As for time point: after neoadjuvant nivolumab, at surgical resection. Libraries were prepared by immunoSEQ multiplex PCR; TCRdb keeps only in-frame clonotypes and omits some of them. The table lists 14,000 or so clones, around 80% of them singletons, with 2% to 2.5% in the top ten. The material sequenced was PBMCs, taken after nivolumab (anti-PD-1) treatment. All receptors come from a person aged 35 to 85 with oral cavity squamous cell carcinoma.

This clone appeared a few times. This chain uses TRBV5-4 with TRBJ1-2, with 7 positions matching TRBD1. CDR3 length: 14 residues. Germline V lookup: CDR1 SGHNT, CDR2 YYREEE (reference sequence). Losses at the gene ends were 3 bases for V and 1 base for J; bases not matched to a gene: 3. The CDR3, as DNA: TGTGCCAGCAGCTGGGACAGATTTAACTATGGCTACACCTTC. This translates into CASSWDRFNYGYTF.

The chain couples TRBV14 to TRBJ2-7, with 9 bases matching TRBD1. J gave up 4 bases and V 7 bases, and 5 bases lay outside the gene matches. The CDR3 length is 13 residues. Germline CDR1 is SGHDN and CDR2 is FVKESK. The CDR3 reads CASTGTGRYEQYF. CDR3 in DNA: TGTGCCAGCACCGGGACAGGGAGATACGAGCAGTACTTC.

This chain connects TRBV6-6 to TRBJ1-6, with a possible D match to TRBD1 (6 bases). The CDR3 has 15 residues. V shed 6 bases and J shed 7 bases, with 16 bases lying between them. The germline V gene has CDR1 MNHNY and CDR2 SVGAGI (reference sequence). Here the CDR3 reads CASREQGLRNSPLHF. CDR3 sequence (DNA): TGTGCCAGCAGGGAACAGGGACTTCGCAATTCACCCCTCCACTTT.

The chain uses TRBV6-1 and TRBJ2-1; no clear D. This CDR3 region has 9 residues. Trimming left V 7 bases short and J 5 bases short, with 0 bases between. Germline V gives CDR1 MNHNS, CDR2 SASEGT. The CDR3 region is CASNNEQFF. CDR3 DNA: TGTGCCAGCAACAATGAGCAGTTCTTC.

The gene calls are TRBV18 and TRBJ1-1; D is uncertain. V shed 3 bases and J shed 5 bases, with 13 bases lying between them. The CDR3 is 14 amino acids. CDR1 KGHSH and CDR2 LQKENI come from the germline V gene. The CDR3 DNA follows: TGTGCCAGCTCACCGATGGACGGAGGAACTGAAGCTTTCTTT. It codes for CASSPMDGGTEAFF.

The chain combines TRBV19 with TRBJ1-2; D gene uncertain. CDR3 length: 15 residues. Trimming took off 1 base at V and 7 bases at J, with 16 bases between the two ends. Germline V gene sequence: CDR1 LNHDA, CDR2 SQIVND (reference sequence). The CDR3 bases are TGTGCCAGTAGTATAGGCCCCAGTGGAATGCGTGGCTACACCTTC. Amino acids: CASSIGPSGMRGYTF. The full variable domain, its missing parts supplied by reference TRBV19 and TRBJ1-2, is DGGITQSPKYLFRKEGQNVTLSCEQNLNHDAMYWYRQDPGQGLRLIYYSQIVNDFQKGDIAEGYSVSREKKESFPLTVTSAQKNPTAFYLCASSIGPSGMRGYTFGSGTRLTVV.

J is TRBJ2-1 and V is TRBV18, with a weak D call TRBD1 (6 bases). Germline values: CDR1 KGHSH, CDR2 LQKENI. Trimming shortened V by 5 bases and J by 10 bases, and 18 bases separated the two germline ends. This CDR3 has 14 amino acids. The CDR3 spells CASSGDTEEPEQFF. CDR3 sequence (DNA): TGTGCCAGCTCAGGGGACACCGAGGAACCGGAGCAGTTCTTC.

This clone came up a few times. The V and J genes are TRBV28 and TRBJ2-5, with D perhaps TRBD1 (6 bases). This CDR3 has 13 amino acids. The V end was cut by 4 bases, the J end by 2 bases, with 8 bases between. The germline V gene has CDR1 MDHEN and CDR2 SYDVKM. CDR3 sequence: CASSYREQETQYF. CDR3 in DNA: TGTGCCAGCAGTTACAGGGAACAAGAGACCCAGTACTTC. Drawing the rest from reference TRBV28 and TRBJ2-5, the complete variable domain is DVKVTQSSRYLVKRTGEKVFLECVQDMDHENMFWYRQDPGLGLRLIYFSYDVKMKEKGDIPEGYSVSREKKERFSLILESASTNQTSMYLCASSYREQETQYFGPGTRLLVL.

The V gene is TRBV7-9, the J gene TRBJ1-4; 8 nucleotides agree with TRBD1. The CDR3 loop spans 16 amino acids. CDR1 is SEHNR, CDR2 FQNEAQ, per germline (reference sequence). With V trimmed by 4 bases and J by 8 bases, 12 bases remained unmatched. The CDR3 DNA is TGTGCCAGCAGCTCACCAAAGGACAGGGCGGGGGAAAAACTGTTTTTT. Its translation is CASSSPKDRAGEKLFF.

J is TRBJ2-1 and V is TRBV5-1; 16 bases are a match to TRBD2. Germline CDR1 is SGHRS and CDR2 is YFSETQ. The V gene end was trimmed by 3 bases and the J gene end by 1 base; junction bases not matched to a gene: 4. CDR3 length: 18 amino acids. The CDR3 loop reads CASSSPGLAGGSYNEQFF. CDR3 coding DNA: TGCGCCAGCAGCTCCCCGGGACTAGCGGGAGGGTCCTACAATGAGCAGTTCTTC.

The CDR3 loop is CASSRGQGISEAFF. The CDR3 DNA reads as TGTGCCAGCAGCCGCGGACAGGGGATCTCTGAAGCTTTCTTT. This rearrangement joins TRBV7-3 to TRBJ1-1, with 9 positions matching TRBD1. The J segment lost 6 bases and the V segment lost 5 bases, leaving 7 bases of the junction unmatched. Per germline, CDR1 SGHTA and CDR2 FQGTGA. This CDR3 region has 14 residues.

V usage is TRBV2 and J usage is TRBJ2-2; weak D call: TRBD1 (6 bases). Germline assignment: CDR1 SNHLY and CDR2 FYNNEI. The CDR3 is 16 amino acids. Trimming shortened V by 4 bases and J by 4 bases, and 16 bases separated the two germline ends. CDR3 amino acids: CASSGSRGGITGELFF. The CDR3 bases are TGTGCCAGCAGTGGGTCCAGGGGTGGGATCACCGGGGAGCTGTTTTTT.

The chain joins TRBV10-3 to TRBJ1-5; D uncertain. CDR1 is ENHRY and CDR2 is SYGVKD in the germline V gene. This CDR3 region has 17 residues. V gave up 3 bases and J gave up 5 bases, with 20 bases separating them. This chain's CDR3 is CAISDVRGLTTDQPQHF. The CDR3 region has the DNA TGTGCCATCAGTGATGTGCGGGGTCTAACGACGGATCAGCCCCAGCATTTT.

The chain carries TRBV20-1 and TRBJ1-2; D ambiguous. Deletions cut 6 bases from V and 4 bases from J, with 9 bases between. CDR1 and CDR2 (germline): DFQATT, SNEGSKA (reference sequence). The CDR3 length is 11 residues. The CDR3 here is CSATLFYGYTF. CDR3 bases: TGCAGTGCGACTTTATTCTATGGCTACACCTTC.

This clone was found a few times. The CDR3 loop reads CASTGGPRGNEQFF. The CDR3 nucleotides are TGTGCCAGCACCGGGGGCCCGAGGGGCAATGAGCAGTTCTTC. The V and J genes are TRBV2 and TRBJ2-1; D might be TRBD1 or TRBD2, each matching 6 bases. Trimming took 7 bases from V and 6 from J, leaving 16 bases between them. The CDR3 runs to 14 residues. Germline loops: CDR1 SNHLY, CDR2 FYNNEI.

This clone showed up just once. The rearrangement joins TRBV7-9 to TRBJ2-1; 9 bases are shared with TRBD1. CDR1 SEHNR and CDR2 FQNEAQ come from the germline V gene (reference sequence). The CDR3 extends over 16 amino acids. V was clipped by 5 bases and J by 3 bases; unmatched bases: 8. CDR3 nucleotide sequence: TGTGCCAGCAGCCACGGGACAGGGATACACTACAATGAGCAGTTCTTC. Encoded protein: CASSHGTGIHYNEQFF.

This clone was observed a single time. The rearrangement links TRBV27 to TRBJ1-5; no definite D call. Germline-derived CDR1 and CDR2 are MNHEY and SMNVEV (reference sequence). Trimming left V 4 bases short and J 2 bases short, with 9 bases between. The CDR3 is 14 residues long. The DNA of the CDR3 is TGTGCCAGCAGTTCCCCTCTTCGCAATCAGCCCCAGCATTTT. Translated, it gives CASSSPLRNQPQHF.